This T cell receptor (beta chain) was captured in a study of response to subunit inactivated influenza vaccine. Broader study findings: Each seasonal influenza vaccination, the authors suggested, recruits few new T cells.

The CDR3 runs to 13 residues. The germline V and J ends were trimmed by 6 bases and 5 bases, with 12 bases remaining between them. Germline V gene sequence: CDR1 MDHEN, CDR2 SYDVKM. Concerning this clonotype: The antigen is not known.

TCRdb independently ran MiXCR on the RT-PCR reads; one entry per CDR3 protein. This table holds fewer than 750,000 distinct CDR3 sequences, approximately 15% found once. Sequencing was performed on PBMCs from blood, taken 11 to 12 days after vaccination. The TCR was taken from a man aged 50-59 years who received an inactivated influenza vaccine. The chain couples TRBV28 to TRBJ2-3, with no clear D. CDR3: CASRSGSGDTQYF. The DNA of the CDR3 is TGTGCCAGCAGATCCGGATCTGGAGATACGCAGTATTTT.